These T cell receptor beta chains were read from a single sample in a study of cytomegalovirus exposure and HLA in healthy donors. TCRdb's copy holds only in-frame clones and misses some; the assay was immunoSEQ multiplex PCR. Of approximately 110,000 clones listed, under 85% are singletons. The sample consisted of PBMCs. The receptors here all came from a woman aged 50 to 65 in good health and CMV-seropositive. The CDR3 runs from the conserved cysteine through the conserved F or W. Fields, in order: D gene, J gene, V gene, CDR3 length, CDR3 protein. The D gene is left open where the match is weak.

- TRBJ2-1 TRBV20-1 10 CSVMANEQFF
TRBD1 TRBJ1-1 TRBV14 13 CASSQGQGIEAFF
- TRBJ2-1 TRBV6-1 13 CATRQDSYNEQFF
- TRBJ2-1 TRBV7-2 15 CASSSVLGSYNEQFF
TRBD2 TRBJ2-7 TRBV10-3 18 CAISENRLAGGPSYEQYF
- TRBJ1-1 TRBV29-1 11 CSVLRNTEAFF
- TRBJ1-1 TRBV6-5 15 CASSYSAGEGTEAFF
TRBD1 TRBJ2-7 TRBV9 13 CASSKTGAYEQYF
TRBD1 TRBJ2-2 TRBV2 15 CASTTGGWNTGELFF
TRBD2 TRBJ2-7 TRBV4-2 18 CASSLRLAGGHNPYEQYF
- TRBJ1-4 TRBV7-8 13 CASSFGLNEKLFF
- TRBJ2-1 TRBV2 11 CASSPSNEQFF
TRBD1 TRBJ1-2 TRBV9 14 CASSPGGFSYGYTF
- TRBJ1-1 TRBV7-9 13 CASSSPGNTEAFF
- TRBJ1-6 TRBV23-1 15 CASSPLAGEATPLHF
TRBD2 TRBJ2-3 TRBV10-3 16 CAISGASGSSTDTQYF
TRBD2 TRBJ2-2 TRBV7-2 16 CASSLTSGPNTGELFF
- TRBJ2-2 TRBV9 14 CASSRTGNTGELFF
- TRBJ1-1 TRBV6-5 11 CASSPGVEAFF
TRBD2 TRBJ2-3 TRBV7-2 17 CASSPDGAGGRTDTQYF
TRBD2 TRBJ2-3 TRBV7-3 15 CASSISGGRTDTQYF
- TRBJ1-3 TRBV13 20 CASSFFSGRAGAASGNTIYF
TRBD1 TRBJ2-7 TRBV5-1 15 CASSLAGQGGGEQYF
TRBD1 TRBJ1-3 TRBV6-5 15 CASSPGGRSGNTIYF
- TRBJ1-3 TRBV7-9 13 CASSLYSGNTIYF
TRBD1 TRBJ1-2 TRBV10-3 14 CAISGQGENYGYTF
- TRBJ2-3 TRBV2 15 CASIRAFFSGDTQYF
- TRBJ2-3 TRBV19 12 CASTRSGDTQYF
- TRBJ2-5 TRBV5-1 15 CASSLDADSQETQYF
TRBD2 TRBJ2-6 TRBV19 15 CASSIRGAGANVLTF
- TRBJ1-2 TRBV10-3 14 CAISESGGPYGYTF
TRBD2 TRBJ2-2 TRBV11-2 15 CASSSLSGRIGELFF
- TRBJ1-6 TRBV21-1 20 CASSPLQETGDPHYNSPLHF
TRBD2 TRBJ2-5 TRBV9 14 CASSSGLAEETQYF
- TRBJ1-2 TRBV11-2 11 CASSFGYGYTF
TRBD1 TRBJ2-1 TRBV27 15 CASSPGTGAHNEQFF
TRBD1 TRBJ2-7 TRBV5-4 14 CASSLPGQTYEQYF
- TRBJ1-1 TRBV21-1 16 CASSKVETGTNTEAFF
- TRBJ1-1 TRBV19 15 CASETWGRQGTEAFF
- TRBJ2-2 TRBV9 17 CASSVGWGEGDTGELFF
- TRBJ2-4 TRBV21-1 14 CASSNEKAKNIQYF
- TRBJ1-1 TRBV7-2 13 CASSADRNTEAFF
- TRBJ1-1 TRBV7-2 14 CASSLQGGHTEAFF
- TRBJ2-3 TRBV7-6 14 CASSPGAGTDTQYF
TRBD1 TRBJ2-1 TRBV7-3 13 CASSLGQVGEQFF
- TRBJ2-7 TRBV6-6 13 CASREGATYEQYF
- TRBJ1-5 TRBV19 16 CASSIRAGGGNQPQHF
- TRBJ2-3 TRBV6-1 13 CASSPGVGDTQYF
TRBD2 TRBJ2-7 TRBV7-2 14 CASSPLAGAYEQYF